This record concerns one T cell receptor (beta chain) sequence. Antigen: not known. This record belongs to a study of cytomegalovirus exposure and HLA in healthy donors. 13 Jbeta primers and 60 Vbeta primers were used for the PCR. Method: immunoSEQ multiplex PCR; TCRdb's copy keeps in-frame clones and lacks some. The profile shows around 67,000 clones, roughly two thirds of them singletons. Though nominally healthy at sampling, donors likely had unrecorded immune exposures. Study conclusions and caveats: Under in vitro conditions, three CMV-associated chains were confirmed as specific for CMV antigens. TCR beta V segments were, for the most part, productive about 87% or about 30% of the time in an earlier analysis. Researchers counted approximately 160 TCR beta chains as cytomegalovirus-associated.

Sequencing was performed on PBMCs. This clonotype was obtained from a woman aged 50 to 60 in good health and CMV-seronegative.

CDR3 region: CASSQDRVGRAGELFF. The CDR3 DNA is TGCGCCAGCAGCCAAGATCGGGTCGGGAGGGCCGGGGAGCTGTTTTTT. The chain uses TRBV4-3 and TRBJ2-2, with 8 bases identical to TRBD2. Per the germline V gene, CDR1 is LGHNA and CDR2 is YSLEER. The CDR3 length is 16 residues. J lost 6 bases, V lost 0 bases, and 6 bases had no gene match.